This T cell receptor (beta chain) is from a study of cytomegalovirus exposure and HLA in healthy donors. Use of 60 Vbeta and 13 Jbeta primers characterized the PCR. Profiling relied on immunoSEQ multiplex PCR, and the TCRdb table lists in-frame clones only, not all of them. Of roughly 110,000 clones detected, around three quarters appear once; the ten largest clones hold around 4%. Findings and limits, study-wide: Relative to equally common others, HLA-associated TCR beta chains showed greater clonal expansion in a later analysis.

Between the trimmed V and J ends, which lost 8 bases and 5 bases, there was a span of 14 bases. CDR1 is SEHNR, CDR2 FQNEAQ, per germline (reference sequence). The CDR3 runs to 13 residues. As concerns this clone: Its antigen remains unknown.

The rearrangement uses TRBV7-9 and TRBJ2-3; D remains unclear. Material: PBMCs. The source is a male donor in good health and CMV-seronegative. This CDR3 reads CASGAPPGDTQYF. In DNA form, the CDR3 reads TGTGCCAGCGGTGCTCCCCCAGGAGATACGCAGTATTTT.